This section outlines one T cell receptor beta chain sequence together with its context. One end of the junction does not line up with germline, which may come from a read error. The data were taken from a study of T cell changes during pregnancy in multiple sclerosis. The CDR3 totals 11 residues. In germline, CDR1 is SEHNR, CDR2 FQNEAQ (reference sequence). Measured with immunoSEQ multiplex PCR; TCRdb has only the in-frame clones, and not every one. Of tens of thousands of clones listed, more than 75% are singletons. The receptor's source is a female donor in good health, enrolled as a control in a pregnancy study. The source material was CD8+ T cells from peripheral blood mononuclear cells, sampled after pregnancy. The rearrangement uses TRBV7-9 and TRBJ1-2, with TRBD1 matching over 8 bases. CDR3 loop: CASSLILGQVF. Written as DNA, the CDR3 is TGTGCCAGCAGCTTAATTTTGGGACAGGTCTTC.